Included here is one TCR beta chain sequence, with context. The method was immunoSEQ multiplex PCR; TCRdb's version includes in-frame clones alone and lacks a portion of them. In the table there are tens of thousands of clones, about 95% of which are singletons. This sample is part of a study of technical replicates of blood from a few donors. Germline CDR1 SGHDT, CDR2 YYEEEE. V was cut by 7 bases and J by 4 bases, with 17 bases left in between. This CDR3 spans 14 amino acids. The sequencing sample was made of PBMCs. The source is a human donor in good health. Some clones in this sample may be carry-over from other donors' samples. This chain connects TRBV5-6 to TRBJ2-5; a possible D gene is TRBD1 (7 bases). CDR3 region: CASGSRGAGETQYF. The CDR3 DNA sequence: TGTGCCAGCGGGTCCAGGGGGGCGGGAGAGACCCAGTACTTC.